These T cell receptor beta chains were read from a single sample in a study of breast tumors, draining lymph nodes, adjacent tissues. One entry per CDR3 protein results from TCRdb running MiXCR on the multiplex PCR reads. The table records more than 85,000 distinct CDR3 sequences, less than 25% of them present only once. Material for sequencing was axillary lymph node tissue. These receptors originate from a female donor with breast cancer. Some clones in this sample may be carry-over from other donors' samples. Each CDR3 is given with its conserved first and last residue. Each record gives: D gene, clone size, V gene, J gene, CDR3 protein, CDR3 DNA. A D gene is named only where the DNA matches it firmly. Expanded clones are given a class, and other clones once, few, many or no size at all.

-	many	TRBV20-1	TRBJ2-1	CSARDKAGKFF	TGCAGTGCTAGAGATAAGGCAGGGAAGTTCTTC
-	many	TRBV4-1	TRBJ2-7	CASSESRGQLYEQYF	TGCGCCAGCAGCGAGTCCCGTGGACAGCTCTACGAGCAGTACTTC
TRBD2	many	TRBV7-9	TRBJ2-1	CASSLVGGSGADEQFF	TGTGCCAGCAGCTTAGTGGGCGGGAGTGGGGCTGATGAGCAGTTCTTC
TRBD1	many	TRBV10-3	TRBJ2-7	CAISSGTGFYEQYF	TGTGCCATCAGTTCCGGGACAGGGTTCTACGAGCAGTACTTC
-	many	TRBV20-1	TRBJ2-5	CSASGSGETQYF	TGCAGTGCTAGCGGGAGTGGTGAGACCCAGTACTTC
-	many	TRBV29-1	TRBJ2-3	CSVESGGRADTQYF	TGCAGCGTTGAATCCGGGGGCCGCGCAGATACGCAGTATTTT
-	many	TRBV7-9	TRBJ2-7	CASSLGGTYYEQYF	TGTGCCAGCAGCTTAGGGGGGACGTACTACGAGCAGTACTTC
-	many	TRBV28	TRBJ2-5	CASSFLTGNQETQYF	TGTGCCAGCAGTTTCCTGACCGGGAATCAAGAGACCCAGTACTTC
-	many	TRBV4-1	TRBJ2-3	CASSQELTDTQYF	TGCGCCAGCAGCCAAGAGCTCACAGATACGCAGTATTTT
TRBD1	many	TRBV7-2	TRBJ2-5	CASSPNPTGAETQYF	TGTGCCAGCAGCCCCAACCCGACAGGGGCAGAGACCCAGTACTTC
TRBD1	-	TRBV18	TRBJ2-7	CASSPRDSRYEQYF	TGTGCCAGCTCACCAAGGGACAGCCGCTACGAGCAGTACTTC
TRBD1	many	TRBV7-3	TRBJ2-2	CATSNYRGTNTGELFF	TGTGCCACCTCTAATTACAGGGGTACGAACACCGGGGAGCTGTTTTTT
TRBD2	many	TRBV25-1	TRBJ2-1	CASSEYASGSLEQFF	TGTGCCAGCAGTGAATATGCTAGCGGGTCGCTGGAGCAGTTCTTC
-	many	TRBV5-1	TRBJ1-4	CASSFGTTNEKLFF	TGCGCCAGCAGCTTTGGAACAACTAATGAAAAACTGTTTTTT
TRBD1	many	TRBV5-1	TRBJ1-2	CASSLEQGGVYGYTF	TGCGCCAGCAGCTTGGAACAGGGGGGAGTATATGGCTACACCTTC
-	many	TRBV4-1	TRBJ2-1	CASSRDNEQFF	TGCGCCAGCAGCCGGGATAATGAGCAGTTCTTC
-	many	TRBV11-3	TRBJ1-5	CASRIHGGLSHQPQHF	TGTGCCAGCAGAATACATGGGGGTCTCTCCCATCAGCCCCAGCATTTT
-	many	TRBV20-1	TRBJ1-5	CSARASHGQPQHF	TGCAGTGCTAGAGCCTCTCACGGCCAGCCCCAGCATTTT
TRBD2	many	TRBV2	TRBJ2-1	CASSEGTSVLNEQFF	TGTGCCAGCAGTGAAGGGACTAGCGTTTTGAATGAGCAGTTCTTC
-	-	TRBV30	TRBJ2-7	CAWSVRSRSSYEQYF	TGTGCCTGGAGCGTCAGGTCCCGAAGCTCCTACGAGCAGTACTTC
-	many	TRBV2	TRBJ1-4	CASTRLGNEKLFF	TGTGCCAGCACCCGACTGGGAAATGAAAAACTGTTTTTT
-	few	TRBV28	TRBJ2-3	CASSPERAKRTDTQYF	TGTGCCAGCAGTCCGGAGCGGGCCAAGAGAACAGATACGCAGTATTTT
TRBD1	many	TRBV5-6	TRBJ2-3	CASSLIGTGTDTQYF	TGTGCCAGCAGCTTGATTGGGACAGGCACAGATACGCAGTATTTT
-	many	TRBV11-2	TRBJ2-7	CASSLGAQGPSSYEQYF	TGTGCCAGCAGCTTAGGGGCCCAGGGCCCCAGCTCCTACGAGCAGTACTTC
TRBD2	many	TRBV5-1	TRBJ2-3	CASSLAGGGSDTQYF	TGCGCCAGCAGCTTGGCCGGGGGGGGTTCCGATACGCAGTATTTT
-	few	TRBV2	TRBJ2-4	CASSLRSQLAKNIQYF	TGTGCCAGCAGCCTACGCTCACAGCTAGCCAAAAACATTCAGTACTTC
-	many	TRBV11-2	TRBJ2-5	CASSLDREETQYF	TGTGCCAGCAGCTTAGACAGGGAAGAGACCCAGTACTTC
TRBD1	-	TRBV5-1	TRBJ1-1	CASSLVGSGGAEAFF	TGCGCCAGCAGCTTGGTAGGTTCAGGGGGCGCGGAAGCTTTCTTT
-	many	TRBV27	TRBJ2-1	CASSQYSYNEQFF	TGTGCCAGCAGTCAGTACTCCTACAATGAGCAGTTCTTC
-	many	TRBV7-2	TRBJ1-5	CASSLSGGRRNQPQHF	TGTGCCAGCAGCTTAAGCGGAGGTCGAAGAAATCAGCCCCAGCATTTT
TRBD2	many	TRBV6-6	TRBJ2-7	CASTTLAGAYEQYF	TGTGCCAGCACCACCCTAGCGGGGGCCTACGAGCAGTACTTC
-	many	TRBV29-1	TRBJ1-2	CSVETNRAGYGYTF	TGCAGCGTTGAGACCAACAGGGCTGGCTATGGCTACACCTTC
TRBD1	few	TRBV30	TRBJ2-3	CAWSPGTGSDTQYF	TGTGCCTGGAGTCCCGGGACAGGCTCCGATACGCAGTATTTT
-	many	TRBV9	TRBJ2-2	CASSGGMNTGELFF	TGTGCCAGCAGTGGTGGAATGAACACCGGGGAGCTGTTTTTT
-	-	TRBV7-3	TRBJ1-2	CASSLDGGRSNYGYTF	TGTGCCAGCAGCTTGGACGGCGGCAGGAGTAACTATGGCTACACCTTC
TRBD1	-	TRBV4-2	TRBJ2-1	CASSQAAGTQGVNEQFF	TGTGCCAGCAGCCAGGCGGCCGGGACCCAGGGGGTCAATGAGCAGTTCTTC
TRBD2	many	TRBV3-1	TRBJ2-7	CASSSSGSRGYEQYF	TGTGCCAGCAGTTCTAGCGGGAGCAGGGGGTACGAGCAGTACTTC
TRBD1	-	TRBV20-1	TRBJ1-1	CSPRTGGGDTEAFF	TGCAGTCCCAGGACAGGGGGAGGGGACACTGAAGCTTTCTTT
-	-	TRBV20-1	TRBJ2-3	CSGRGGRFAGTDTQYF	TGCAGTGGAAGGGGGGGGCGCTTTGCCGGCACAGATACGCAGTATTTT
-	many	TRBV6-5	TRBJ1-2	CASNDRQAYGYTF	TGTGCCAGCAACGACAGGCAGGCGTATGGCTACACCTTC
TRBD1	few	TRBV5-4	TRBJ2-5	CASSQGTVQETQYF	TGTGCCAGCAGCCAGGGGACAGTTCAAGAGACCCAGTACTTC
-	many	TRBV3-1	TRBJ1-6	CASSWGGQSSYNSPLHF	TGTGCCAGCAGCTGGGGCGGACAGAGCTCCTATAATTCACCCCTCCACTTT
-	many	TRBV11-2	TRBJ1-4	CASSLDLKKKLFF	TGTGCCAGCAGCTTAGATTTAAAGAAGAAACTGTTTTTT
-	many	TRBV20-1	TRBJ1-6	CSARYTNSPLHF	TGCAGTGCTAGATACACAAATTCACCCCTCCACTTT
-	-	TRBV2	TRBJ1-2	CASSVGKRGGYTF	TGTGCCAGCAGTGTGGGAAAGAGGGGGGGCTACACCTTC
-	many	TRBV6-2/TRBV6-3	TRBJ2-2	CASSYLIMRNTGELFF	TGTGCCAGCAGTTATTTAATTATGAGGAACACCGGGGAGCTGTTTTTT
TRBD1	-	TRBV28	TRBJ1-6	CASRQGVVDSPLHF	TGTGCCAGCAGACAGGGGGTCGTTGATTCACCCCTCCACTTT
TRBD1	-	TRBV12-3/TRBV12-4	TRBJ2-1	CASSPDGTAVYNEQFF	TGTGCCAGCAGCCCCGACGGGACAGCCGTTTACAATGAGCAGTTCTTC
TRBD2	many	TRBV5-1	TRBJ2-1	CASTTGGANEQFF	TGCGCCAGCACTACCGGGGGGGCCAATGAGCAGTTCTTC
-	many	TRBV6-6	TRBJ2-7	CASTTGGEQYF	TGTGCCAGCACCACGGGTGGGGAGCAGTACTTC
-	many	TRBV7-8	TRBJ1-5	CASSLDSINQPQHF	TGTGCCAGCAGCTTAGACAGCATCAATCAGCCCCAGCATTTT
-	many	TRBV6-1	TRBJ2-7	CASSDRKSYEQYF	TGTGCCAGCAGTGACAGGAAATCCTACGAGCAGTACTTC